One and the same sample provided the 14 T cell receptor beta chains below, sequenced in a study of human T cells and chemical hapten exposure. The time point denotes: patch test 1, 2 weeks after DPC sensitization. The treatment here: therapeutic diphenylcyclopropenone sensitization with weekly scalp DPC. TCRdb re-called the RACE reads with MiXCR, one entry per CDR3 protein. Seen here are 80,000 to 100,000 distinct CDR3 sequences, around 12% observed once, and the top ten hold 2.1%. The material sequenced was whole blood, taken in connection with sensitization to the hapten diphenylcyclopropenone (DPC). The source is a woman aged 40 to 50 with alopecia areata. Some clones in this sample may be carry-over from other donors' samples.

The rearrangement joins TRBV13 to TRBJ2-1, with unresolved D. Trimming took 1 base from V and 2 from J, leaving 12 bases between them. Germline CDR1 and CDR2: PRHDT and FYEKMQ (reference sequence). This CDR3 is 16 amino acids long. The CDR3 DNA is TGTGCCAGCAGCTTAGCCTCCGTTGAGCCCTACAATGAGCAGTTCTTC. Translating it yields CASSLASVEPYNEQFF.

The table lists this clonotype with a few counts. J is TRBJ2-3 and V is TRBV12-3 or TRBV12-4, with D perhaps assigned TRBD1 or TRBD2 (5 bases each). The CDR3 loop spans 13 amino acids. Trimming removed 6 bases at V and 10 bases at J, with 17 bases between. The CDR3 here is CASSPRTKGPQYF. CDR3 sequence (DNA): TGTGCCAGCAGCCCCCGGACCAAGGGACCGCAGTATTTT.

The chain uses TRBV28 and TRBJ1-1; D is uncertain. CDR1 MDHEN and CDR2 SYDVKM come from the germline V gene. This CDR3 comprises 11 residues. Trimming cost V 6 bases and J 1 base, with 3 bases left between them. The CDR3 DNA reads TGTGCCAGCAGAGCGAACACTGAAGCTTTCTTT. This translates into CASRANTEAFF.

This CDR3 is CASYGTGMNYGYTF. The CDR3 region has the DNA TGTGCCAGCTATGGGACAGGGATGAACTATGGCTACACCTTC. This chain links TRBV6-2 or TRBV6-3 with TRBJ1-2; 9 nucleotides align to TRBD1. After removal of 8 bases from V and 2 bases from J, the junction contained 6 bases not matched to a gene. The CDR3 has 14 amino acids. CDR1 and CDR2 from the germline V gene are MNHEY and SVGEGT.

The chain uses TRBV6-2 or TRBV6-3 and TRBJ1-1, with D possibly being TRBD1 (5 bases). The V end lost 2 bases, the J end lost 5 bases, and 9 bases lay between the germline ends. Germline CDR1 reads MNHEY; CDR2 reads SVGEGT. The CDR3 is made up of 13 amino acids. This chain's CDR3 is CASSYLGVTEAFF. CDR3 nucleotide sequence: TGTGCCAGCAGTTACCTGGGGGTGACTGAAGCTTTCTTT.

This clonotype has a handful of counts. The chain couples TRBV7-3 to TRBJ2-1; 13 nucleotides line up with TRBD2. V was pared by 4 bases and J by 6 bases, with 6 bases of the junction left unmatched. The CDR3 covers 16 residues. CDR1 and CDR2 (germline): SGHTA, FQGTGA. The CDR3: CASSWGTSGTGNEQFF. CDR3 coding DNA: TGTGCCAGCAGCTGGGGGACTAGCGGGACGGGCAATGAGCAGTTCTTC.

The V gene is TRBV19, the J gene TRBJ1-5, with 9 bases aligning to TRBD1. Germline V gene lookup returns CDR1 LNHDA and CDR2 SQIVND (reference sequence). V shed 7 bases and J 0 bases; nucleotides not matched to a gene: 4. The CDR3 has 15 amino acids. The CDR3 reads CASTTGGYSNQPQHF. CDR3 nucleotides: TGTGCCAGTACGACAGGGGGGTATAGCAATCAGCCCCAGCATTTT. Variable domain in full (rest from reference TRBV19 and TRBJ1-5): DGGITQSPKYLFRKEGQNVTLSCEQNLNHDAMYWYRQDPGQGLRLIYYSQIVNDFQKGDIAEGYSVSREKKESFPLTVTSAQKNPTAFYLCASTTGGYSNQPQHFGDGTRLSIL.

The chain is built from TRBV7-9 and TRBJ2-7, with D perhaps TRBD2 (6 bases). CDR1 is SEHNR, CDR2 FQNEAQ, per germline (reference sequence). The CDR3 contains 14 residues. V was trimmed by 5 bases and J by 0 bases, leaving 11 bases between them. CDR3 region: CASSTGLSSYEQYF. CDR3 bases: TGTGCCAGCAGCACGGGACTGAGCTCCTACGAGCAGTACTTC. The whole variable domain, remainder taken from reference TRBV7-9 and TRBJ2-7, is DTGVSQNPRHKITKRGQNVTFRCDPISEHNRLYWYRQTLGQGPEFLTYFQNEAQLEKSRLLSDRFSAERPKGSFSTLEIQRTEQGDSAMYLCASSTGLSSYEQYFGPGTRLTVT.

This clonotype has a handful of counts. CDR3 amino acids: CATSRDRGQETQYF. As DNA, the CDR3 is TGTGCCACCAGCAGAGATAGGGGGCAGGAGACCCAGTACTTC. The chain uses TRBV15 and TRBJ2-5, with TRBD1 identical over 7 bases. The J segment lost 5 bases and the V segment lost 0 bases, leaving 3 bases of the junction unmatched. The length of the CDR3 is 14 residues. Looked up from germline, CDR1 is LNHNV and CDR2 is YYDKDF (reference sequence).

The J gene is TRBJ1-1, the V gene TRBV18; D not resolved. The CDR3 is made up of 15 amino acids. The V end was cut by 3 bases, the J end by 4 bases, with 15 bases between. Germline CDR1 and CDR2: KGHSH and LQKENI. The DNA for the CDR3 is TGTGCCAGCTCACCCCAGAGAATGGCGGGCACTGAAGCTTTCTTT. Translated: CASSPQRMAGTEAFF.

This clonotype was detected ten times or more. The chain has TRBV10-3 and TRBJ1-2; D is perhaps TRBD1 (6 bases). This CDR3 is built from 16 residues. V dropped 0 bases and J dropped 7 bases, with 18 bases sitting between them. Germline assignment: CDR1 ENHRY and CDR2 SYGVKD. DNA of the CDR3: TGTGCCATCAGTGAGTCGGCTGGGACATCGGCCCTTGGCTACACCTTC. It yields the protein CAISESAGTSALGYTF.

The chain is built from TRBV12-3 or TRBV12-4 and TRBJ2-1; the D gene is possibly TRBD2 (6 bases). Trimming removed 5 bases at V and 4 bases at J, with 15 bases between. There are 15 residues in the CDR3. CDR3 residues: CASSPQRTIYNEQFF. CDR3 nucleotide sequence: TGTGCCAGCAGTCCCCAAAGGACTATTTACAATGAGCAGTTCTTC.

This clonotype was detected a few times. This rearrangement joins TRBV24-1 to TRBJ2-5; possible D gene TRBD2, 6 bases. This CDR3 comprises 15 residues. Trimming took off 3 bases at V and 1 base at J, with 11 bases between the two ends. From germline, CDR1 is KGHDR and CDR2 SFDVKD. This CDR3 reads CATSDPRDFQETQYF. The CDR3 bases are TGTGCCACCAGTGATCCGAGGGACTTCCAAGAGACCCAGTACTTC.

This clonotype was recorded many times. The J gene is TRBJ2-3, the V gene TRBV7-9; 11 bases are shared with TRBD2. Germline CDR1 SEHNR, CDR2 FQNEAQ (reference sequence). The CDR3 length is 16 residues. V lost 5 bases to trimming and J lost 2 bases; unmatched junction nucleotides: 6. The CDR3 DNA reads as TGTGCCAGCAGCGACCGACTAGCGGGACCCACAGATACGCAGTATTTT. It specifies CASSDRLAGPTDTQYF.